This entry concerns a single TCR beta chain. The data belong to a study of yellow fever vaccine responses in identical twins. Trimming took 6 bases from V and 5 from J, leaving 16 bases between them. The CDR3 loop spans 14 amino acids. Per germline, CDR1 KGHSH and CDR2 LQKENI. TCRdb fed the RT-PCR reads into MiXCR, producing one record per CDR3 protein. The data show about 19,000 distinct CDR3 sequences, 65% to 85% seen once. The receptor's source is a woman younger than 30 who received the yellow fever vaccine. The rearrangement links TRBV18 to TRBJ1-1; possibly TRBD1 for D (5 bases). The material was T cells from blood (PBMCs), unsorted or a sorted subset (not recorded which), obtained before or after yellow fever vaccination (not recorded which). This CDR3 is CASSLGRRGTEAFF. CDR3 bases: TGTGCCAGCTCTCTTGGACGGCGGGGGACTGAAGCTTTCTTT.